This T cell receptor (beta chain) appears in the sequencing data of a study of blood T cell repertoires in COVID-19. This clone was seen once. V was clipped by 4 bases and J by 8 bases, with 6 bases between them. CDR3 size: 11 residues. Clones were read by immunoSEQ multiplex PCR, and TCRdb kept only the in-frame ones, dropping some. The data contain about 250,000 clones, roughly 90% of them singletons. The sequence was collected from a woman aged 40 to 49 who had recovered from COVID-19. This rearrangement joins TRBV12-3 or TRBV12-4 to TRBJ2-4; TRBD1 might be the D (6 bases). The sequencing input was peripheral blood. The DNA of the CDR3 is TGTGCCAGCAGTTCAGGGGACATTCAGTACTTC. This sequence encodes CASSSGDIQYF.